One sample yielded the 27 T cell receptor beta chains listed below, sequenced in a study of OX40 agonist ivuxolimab in advanced cancers. Repertoires were generated with immunoSEQ multiplex PCR, while TCRdb's copy carries only in-frame clones and drops some. The profile covers roughly 100,000 clones, with 80% to 90% appearing a single time and roughly 0.77% taken by the ten largest. The specimen comprised CD4+ or CD8+ T cells sorted from blood, sampled in a trial of the OX40 agonist ivuxolimab. These receptors were collected from an adult with an advanced solid tumor such as melanoma, head and neck, liver or kidney cancer.

The gene calls are TRBV18 and TRBJ2-2; D may be TRBD2 (6 bases). Germline V gives CDR1 KGHSH, CDR2 LQKENI. V was shortened by 5 bases and J by 0 bases, with 13 bases between the two germline ends. CDR3 size: 16 residues. CDR3 region: CASSGGTPANTGELFF. DNA of the CDR3: TGTGCCAGCTCAGGCGGGACGCCGGCGAACACCGGGGAGCTGTTTTTT.

The V call is TRBV10-3, the J call TRBJ1-5, with D tentatively TRBD1 (6 bases). Trimming stripped 0 bases from V and 6 bases from J, with 12 bases between. CDR3 size: 15 residues. CDR1 is ENHRY, CDR2 SYGVKD, per germline. The CDR3 is CAISESGGPSQPQHF. Here the CDR3 DNA reads TGTGCCATCAGTGAGTCAGGGGGGCCGAGTCAGCCCCAGCATTTT.

This clone has only one observation. The V call is TRBV6-5, the J call TRBJ2-5, with D uncertain. CDR3 length equals 13 residues. V lost 3 bases, J lost 2 bases, and 7 bases lay in between. CDR1 is MNHEY, CDR2 SVGAGI, per germline. In nucleotides, the CDR3 is TGTGCCAGCAGTTATGTGGGGCAAGAGACCCAGTACTTC. Translating it yields CASSYVGQETQYF.

The rearrangement uses TRBV7-2 and TRBJ1-1, with D tentatively TRBD1 (5 bases). This CDR3 is 15 amino acids long. Germline V lookup: CDR1 SGHTA, CDR2 FQGNSA. Deletions cut 10 bases from V and 3 bases from J, with 21 bases between. The CDR3, as DNA: TGTGCCACAAATCCCAATCAGGGACCTTACACTGAAGCTTTCTTT. Translated, it gives CATNPNQGPYTEAFF.

V gene TRBV7-2 combines with J gene TRBJ2-1; possibly TRBD2 for D (5 bases). This CDR3 spans 14 amino acids. Germline V gives CDR1 SGHTA, CDR2 FQGNSA. V was clipped by 1 base and J by 11 bases, with 15 bases between them. CDR3 DNA sequence: TGTGCCAGCAGCTTAGGCAGGCAGCGGCCACAGCAGTTCTTC. This translates into CASSLGRQRPQQFF.

The V and J genes are TRBV9 and TRBJ2-7, with TRBD2 identical over 10 bases. J lost 0 bases, V lost 3 bases, and 0 bases had no gene match. The V gene's germline CDR1 is SGDLS and CDR2 YYNGEE. The CDR3 contains 14 residues. DNA of the CDR3: TGTGCCAGCAGCGCTAGCGGGGGCTCCTACGAGCAGTACTTC. It translates to CASSASGGSYEQYF.

This chain links TRBV10-3 with TRBJ1-1; D gene ambiguous. CDR1 and CDR2 (germline): ENHRY, SYGVKD. The germline V and J ends were trimmed by 3 bases and 1 base, with 9 bases remaining between them. The length of the CDR3 is 14 residues. In DNA form, the CDR3 reads TGTGCCATCAGTGATTTAGCCGGGAACACTGAAGCTTTCTTT. This sequence encodes CAISDLAGNTEAFF.

This clone was recorded once. V is TRBV27 and J is TRBJ1-1; D is unclear. CDR3 length: 13 amino acids. CDR1 and CDR2 (germline): MNHEY, SMNVEV (reference sequence). V was clipped by 5 bases and J by 4 bases, with 11 bases between them. The chain's CDR3 is CASSHDGRTEAFF. In DNA form, the CDR3 reads TGTGCCAGCAGTCACGACGGGCGCACTGAAGCTTTCTTT.

The genes are TRBV9 and TRBJ2-1; 11 nucleotides line up with TRBD1. The CDR3 runs to 15 residues. V lost 4 bases, J lost 4 bases, and 4 bases stayed unmatched. Germline loops: CDR1 SGDLS, CDR2 YYNGEE. Here the CDR3 DNA reads TGTGCCAGCAGCATTGGACAGGGGGCATACAATGAGCAGTTCTTC. Its translation is CASSIGQGAYNEQFF.

This clone was seen a few times. The genes are TRBV28 and TRBJ1-2; 9 nucleotides agree with TRBD1. Looked up from germline, CDR1 is MDHEN and CDR2 is SYDVKM. The CDR3 is made up of 15 amino acids. J gave up 12 bases and V 5 bases, and 16 bases lay outside the gene matches. In nucleotides, the CDR3 is TGTGCCAGCAGTCCCAGGACAGGGGAGAGAGATCACCACACCTTC. Its protein product is CASSPRTGERDHHTF.

The gene calls are TRBV28 and TRBJ1-2; no definite D call. The CDR3 covers 12 residues. CDR1 is MDHEN, CDR2 SYDVKM, per germline. V was cut by 5 bases and J by 2 bases, with 6 bases left in between. The CDR3 DNA sequence: TGTGCCAGCAGTGGGGTAAACTATGGCTACACCTTC. Translated: CASSGVNYGYTF.

This clone was seen once. This rearrangement joins TRBV7-6 to TRBJ1-2, with a weak D call TRBD1 (5 bases). Trimming took off 5 bases at V and 3 bases at J, with 13 bases between the two ends. Germline assignment: CDR1 SGHVS and CDR2 FNYEAQ. The CDR3 has 14 amino acids. CDR3 protein: CASSPGGGYYGYTF. CDR3 in DNA: TGTGCCAGCAGCCCGGGGGGGGGATACTATGGCTACACCTTC.

This clone was counted between two and nine times. J is TRBJ2-1 and V is TRBV19; D gene uncertain. In germline, CDR1 is LNHDA, CDR2 SQIVND (reference sequence). The ends were cut back, 3 bases at V and 4 bases at J, with 10 bases in the middle. This CDR3 contains 14 residues. This chain's CDR3 is CASSIGQLYNEQFF. For the CDR3, the DNA is TGTGCCAGTAGTATCGGTCAGCTATACAATGAGCAGTTCTTC.

The rearrangement uses TRBV5-5 and TRBJ1-2; no firm D call. The ends were cut back, 0 bases at V and 4 bases at J, with 10 bases in the middle. This CDR3 comprises 14 residues. CDR1 and CDR2 (germline): SGHKS, YYEKEE (reference sequence). The CDR3 DNA reads TGTGCCAGCAGCTTGGTAGCTCTGAGCTATGGCTACACCTTC. This gives the protein CASSLVALSYGYTF.

The chain employs TRBV12-2 and TRBJ2-7; the DNA was not used to check the table's D call, TRBD2. TRBV12-2 has pseudogene status. There are 14 residues in the CDR3. The CDR3 DNA reads TGTGCAAGTCGCTTAGCGAGGGTTCGGGGGGAGCAGTACTTC. Protein sequence: CASRLARVRGEQYF.

This clone was seen a single time. The chain links TRBV5-4 to TRBJ2-2; 9 nucleotides align to TRBD1. This CDR3 has 15 amino acids. CDR1 SGHNT and CDR2 YYREEE come from the germline V gene (reference sequence). After removal of 4 bases from V and 5 bases from J, the junction contained 6 bases not matched to a gene. As DNA, the CDR3 is TGTGCCAGCAGCACCCCGACAGGGGGTACCGGGGAGCTGTTTTTT. Protein: CASSTPTGGTGELFF.

The rearrangement uses TRBV11-2 and TRBJ2-3; 9 bases map to TRBD2. The CDR3 length is 16 residues. Trimming cost V 2 bases and J 1 base; bases outside gene matches: 4. CDR1 SGHAT and CDR2 FQNNGV come from the germline V gene. The CDR3 loop reads CASSLSGGRGTDTQYF. The CDR3 bases are TGTGCCAGCAGCTTAAGCGGGGGGCGGGGCACAGATACGCAGTATTTT.

CDR3 in DNA: TGTGCCAGCAGCTTGAGTAGGGAGAAACTGTTTTTT. This encodes CASSLSREKLFF. V is TRBV7-2 and J is TRBJ1-4, with unresolved D. Germline V CDR1 and CDR2: SGHTA, FQGNSA. Trimming took off 3 bases at V and 11 bases at J, with 10 bases between the two ends. The CDR3 has 12 amino acids.

J is TRBJ1-6 and V is TRBV7-8, with D unclear. Looked up from germline, CDR1 is SGHVS and CDR2 is FQNEAQ. The CDR3 runs to 17 residues. V was clipped by 2 bases and J by 0 bases, with 11 bases between them. Here the CDR3 reads CASSLSVRSSYNSPLHF. The CDR3 DNA sequence: TGTGCCAGCAGCTTATCAGTACGGAGCTCCTATAATTCACCCCTCCACTTT.

The chain's CDR3 is CASSLAIHSSYNEQFF. Written as DNA, the CDR3 is TGCGCCAGCAGCCTCGCTATCCATAGCTCCTACAATGAGCAGTTCTTC. This chain links TRBV5-1 with TRBJ2-1; D is uncertain. The CDR3 is 16 residues long. Trimming removed 4 bases at V and 0 bases at J, with 14 bases between. Germline CDR1 is SGHRS and CDR2 is YFSETQ.

CDR3 in amino acids: CASSTLGVTNTGELFF. The CDR3 nucleotides read TGTGCCAGCAGCACACTGGGGGTGACGAACACCGGGGAGCTGTTTTTT. This chain connects TRBV7-9 to TRBJ2-2; D might be TRBD1 or TRBD2, each matching 5 bases. Looked up from germline, CDR1 is SEHNR and CDR2 is FQNEAQ (reference sequence). The CDR3 extends over 16 amino acids. V was pared by 5 bases and J by 0 bases, with 13 bases between. Full variable domain (remainder filled in from reference TRBV7-9 and TRBJ2-2): DTGVSQNPRHKITKRGQNVTFRCDPISEHNRLYWYRQTLGQGPEFLTYFQNEAQLEKSRLLSDRFSAERPKGSFSTLEIQRTEQGDSAMYLCASSTLGVTNTGELFFGEGSRLTVL.

The chain couples TRBV6-6 to TRBJ1-1, with 7 bases fitting TRBD1. V gave up 6 bases and J gave up 4 bases; unmatched junction bases: 8. CDR1 is MNHNY, CDR2 SVGAGI, per germline (reference sequence). The CDR3 has 14 residues. CDR3 loop: CASSYVSGGTEAFF. The CDR3 bases are TGTGCCAGCAGCTACGTCTCAGGGGGCACTGAAGCTTTCTTT.

There are a few counts of this clone. This chain joins TRBV9 and TRBJ2-3; D assignment may be TRBD1 or TRBD2 (5 bases each). The CDR3 totals 15 residues. From germline, CDR1 is SGDLS and CDR2 YYNGEE. The V and J ends lost 4 bases and 1 base respectively, with 13 bases between them. CDR3: CASSPRTGRTDTQYF. CDR3 nucleotide sequence: TGTGCCAGCAGCCCCCGGACGGGGCGCACAGATACGCAGTATTTT.

This rearrangement joins TRBV9 to TRBJ2-3, with TRBD2 matching 7 bases. Germline V lookup: CDR1 SGDLS, CDR2 YYNGEE. The CDR3 totals 16 residues. V lost 3 bases to trimming and J lost 6 bases; unmatched junction nucleotides: 13. CDR3 in amino acids: CASSASSRGGADTQYF. In nucleotides, the CDR3 is TGTGCCAGCAGCGCGAGCTCTCGCGGGGGTGCCGATACGCAGTATTTT.

A single count supports this clone. V usage is TRBV28 and J usage is TRBJ2-4; TRBD1 matches at 7 bases. The germline V gene encodes CDR1 MDHEN and CDR2 SYDVKM. The V gene end was trimmed by 3 bases and the J gene end by 6 bases; junction bases not matched to a gene: 2. The CDR3 runs 13 residues. CDR3 nucleotide sequence: TGTGCCAGCAGTTTCCGGGACAGAAACATTCAGTACTTC. This translates into CASSFRDRNIQYF.

V usage is TRBV5-6 and J usage is TRBJ1-5, with TRBD1 matching 10 bases. This CDR3 has 17 amino acids. Germline lookup yields CDR1 SGHDT and CDR2 YYEEEE. The trim removed 2 bases at V and 3 bases at J, leaving 8 bases unmatched. The CDR3 nucleotides are TGTGCCAGCAGCTTAACCCGGGACAGGGGTCCCAATCAGCCCCAGCATTTT. It codes for CASSLTRDRGPNQPQHF.

DNA for the CDR3: TGTGCCAGCAGTTTTTCCCGACTGGCCTACGAGCAGTACTTC. Its translation is CASSFSRLAYEQYF. The gene calls are TRBV27 and TRBJ2-7; the D is unclear. The length of the CDR3 is 14 residues. Deletions cut 3 bases from V and 2 bases from J, with 11 bases between. Germline-derived CDR1 and CDR2 are MNHEY and SMNVEV (reference sequence).